This T cell receptor beta chain was sequenced for a study of cytomegalovirus exposure and HLA in healthy donors. Study-level information: A later analysis reported the 100 to 150 validation repertoires used the same platform as the 550 to 800 first-cohort repertoires. General study results and limits: The TCR clusters that emerged in the first cohort tended, a later analysis found, to co-occur in the approximately 110 validation repertoires.

A remark on this clone: The antigen remains undetermined.

The donors formed part of the roughly 120-subject validation cohort, distinct from the approximately 670-subject first cohort. The CDR3 loop spans 11 amino acids. From germline, CDR1 is MNHEY and CDR2 SVGAGI. V was shortened by 4 bases and J by 8 bases, with 8 bases between the two germline ends. Method: immunoSEQ multiplex PCR; TCRdb's copy keeps in-frame clones and lacks some. This table holds roughly 71,000 clones, around 95% found once. The specimen sequenced was PBMCs. This TCR derives from a woman aged 18-29 years in good health and CMV-seronegative. The V call is TRBV6-5, the J call TRBJ1-1; possible D gene TRBD1, 5 bases. The CDR3 sequence: CASSFRQEAFF. The CDR3 region has the DNA TGTGCCAGCAGTTTTAGACAGGAAGCTTTCTTT.